A selection of T cell receptor beta chains follows, all from one sample in a study of T cell repertoires in cytomegalovirus infection. In TCRdb, the reads were re-called with MiXCR into one record per CDR3 protein. The sample has 150,000 to 200,000 distinct CDR3 sequences; 28% are singletons. The sequencing sample was made of PBMCs. The receptor set was obtained from a human donor in good health (CMV status not recorded). Some clones in this sample may be carry-over from other donors' samples. Each CDR3 is given with its conserved first and last residue. The D gene is left open where the match is weak. Only some rows state a clone size, as once, few, many or a class for expanded clones.

clone_size,cdr3_length,j_call,d_call,v_call,cdr3_aa,cdr3_nt
few,17,TRBJ2-4,TRBD2,TRBV28,CASSLGGGDKGKNIQYF,TGTGCCAGCAGTTTAGGGGGGGGGGATAAGGGCAAAAACATTCAGTACTTC
many,14,TRBJ2-1,NA,TRBV6-2/TRBV6-3,CASSYLQGHNEQFF,TGTGCCAGCAGTTACCTACAGGGTCACAATGAGCAGTTCTTC
NA,13,TRBJ1-3,NA,TRBV20-1,CSARLTPGNTIYF,TGCAGTGCTAGGTTAACCCCTGGAAACACCATATATTTT
NA,16,TRBJ2-3,TRBD2,TRBV28,CASSSFSGGGTDTQYF,TGTGCCAGCAGCTCCTTTAGCGGGGGGGGCACAGATACGCAGTATTTT
NA,19,TRBJ1-5,NA,TRBV4-1,CASSQALTGAGAGDQPQHF,TGTGCCAGCAGCCAAGCCCTTACCGGCGCAGGGGCAGGGGATCAGCCCCAGCATTTT
NA,19,TRBJ1-2,NA,TRBV6-5,CASSYLRSGPEGVDYGYTF,TGTGCCAGCAGTTACCTTAGATCGGGCCCTGAAGGAGTGGACTATGGCTACACCTTC
NA,15,TRBJ2-1,TRBD2,TRBV20-1,CSASPASGTYNEQFF,TGCAGTGCCTCCCCCGCTAGCGGGACATACAATGAGCAGTTCTTC
NA,13,TRBJ2-5,NA,TRBV7-8,CASSLALLETQYF,TGTGCCAGCAGCTTAGCTTTGTTGGAGACCCAGTACTTC
many,14,TRBJ2-1,TRBD1,TRBV7-7,CASSLGTGGNEQFF,TGTGCTAGCAGCTTAGGGACAGGGGGCAATGAGCAGTTCTTC
NA,13,TRBJ2-7,NA,TRBV19,CASSISVVREQYF,TGTGCCAGTAGTATTTCAGTGGTACGCGAGCAGTACTTC
NA,14,TRBJ2-1,NA,TRBV6-2/TRBV6-3,CASSYSSAYNEQFF,TGTGCCAGCAGTTACTCGTCTGCCTACAATGAGCAGTTCTTC
many,13,TRBJ1-6,NA,TRBV4-1,CASSQPESSPLHF,TGCGCCAGCAGCCAACCCGAAAGTTCACCCCTCCACTTT
few,18,TRBJ2-6,TRBD1,TRBV10-3,CATTPSTGTASGANVLTF,TGTGCCACCACGCCTTCTACCGGGACAGCGTCTGGGGCCAACGTCCTGACTTTC
NA,14,TRBJ2-7,NA,TRBV6-2/TRBV6-3,CASSYAQSKREQYF,TGTGCCAGCAGTTACGCTCAGTCTAAACGCGAGCAGTACTTC
NA,11,TRBJ1-1,NA,TRBV7-6,CASSLLSEAFF,TGTGCCAGCAGCTTATTGAGTGAAGCTTTCTTT
NA,15,TRBJ2-7,TRBD1,TRBV5-1,CASSLTGTGAGEQYF,TGCGCCAGCAGCTTGACCGGGACAGGGGCAGGCGAGCAGTACTTC
few,13,TRBJ2-7,TRBD2,TRBV29-1,CSVGLAVGGEQYF,TGCAGCGTCGGACTAGCGGTTGGCGGCGAGCAGTACTTC
NA,13,TRBJ2-5,NA,TRBV2,CASSPEFGETQYF,TGTGCCAGCAGCCCCGAGTTTGGGGAGACCCAGTACTTC
NA,15,TRBJ1-2,NA,TRBV2,CASSEAPGPQEGYTF,TGTGCCAGCAGTGAAGCTCCGGGACCACAAGAAGGCTACACCTTC
NA,17,TRBJ1-4,NA,TRBV11-2,CASSHLQTFPTNEKLFF,TGTGCCAGCAGCCATCTTCAGACCTTTCCAACTAATGAAAAACTGTTTTTT
NA,13,TRBJ1-1,NA,TRBV15,CATSRDLYTEAFF,TGTGCCACCAGCAGAGATCTATACACTGAAGCTTTCTTT
NA,12,TRBJ1-1,TRBD1,TRBV3-1,CASSQGQGTAFF,TGTGCCAGCAGCCAAGGACAGGGTACAGCTTTCTTT
NA,14,TRBJ1-5,NA,TRBV6-1,CASQPGHPNQPQHF,TGTGCCAGCCAACCGGGACACCCGAATCAGCCCCAGCATTTT
NA,18,TRBJ1-4,TRBD1,TRBV6-2/TRBV6-3,CASSSTFWTGGRDEKLFF,TGTGCCAGCAGTTCAACTTTTTGGACAGGGGGCCGAGATGAAAAACTGTTTTTT
NA,15,TRBJ2-3,TRBD2,TRBV6-2/TRBV6-3,CASSYRRGGTDTQYF,TGTGCCAGCAGTTACCGCCGGGGGGGCACAGATACGCAGTATTTT
NA,14,TRBJ2-5,NA,TRBV20-1,CSALPGTPGETQYF,TGCAGTGCTCTGCCCGGGACTCCTGGGGAGACCCAGTACTTC
few,17,TRBJ2-3,TRBD1,TRBV7-6,CASSLGTGEPRWGTQYF,TGTGCCAGCAGCCTCGGGACAGGGGAACCCCGGTGGGGTACGCAGTATTTT
few,15,TRBJ2-7,TRBD1,TRBV5-1,CASSATGGDSYEQYF,TGCGCCAGCAGCGCGACAGGGGGCGATTCCTACGAGCAGTACTTC
NA,14,TRBJ1-2,TRBD1,TRBV2,CASSVMRGTDGYTF,TGTGCCAGCAGTGTGATGAGGGGGACAGATGGCTACACCTTC
many,15,TRBJ2-3,NA,TRBV4-3,CASSQRDISTDTQYF,TGCGCCAGCAGCCAGCGGGACATATCCACAGATACGCAGTATTTT
NA,12,TRBJ2-3,NA,TRBV6-2/TRBV6-3,CASKEGTDTQYF,TGTGCCAGCAAGGAGGGCACAGATACGCAGTATTTT